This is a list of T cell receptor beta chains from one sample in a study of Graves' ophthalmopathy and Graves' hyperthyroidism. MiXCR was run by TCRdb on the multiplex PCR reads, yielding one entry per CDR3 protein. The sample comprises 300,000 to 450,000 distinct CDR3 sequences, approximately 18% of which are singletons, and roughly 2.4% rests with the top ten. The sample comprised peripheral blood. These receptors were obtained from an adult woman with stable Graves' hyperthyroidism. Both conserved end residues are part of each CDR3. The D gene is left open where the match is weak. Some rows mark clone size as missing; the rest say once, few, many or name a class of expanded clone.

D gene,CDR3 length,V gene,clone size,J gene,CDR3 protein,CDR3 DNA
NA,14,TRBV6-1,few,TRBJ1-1,CASKSLGGNTEAFF,TGTGCCAGCAAATCGCTCGGGGGGAACACTGAAGCTTTCTTT
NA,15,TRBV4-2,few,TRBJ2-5,CASSQPTFTQETQYF,TGTGCCAGCAGCCAACCGACTTTTACCCAAGAGACCCAGTACTTC
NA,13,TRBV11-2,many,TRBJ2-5,CASSPQVQETQYF,TGTGCCAGCAGCCCCCAAGTCCAAGAGACCCAGTACTTC
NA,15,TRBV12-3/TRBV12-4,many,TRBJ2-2,CASTTPNRNTGELFF,TGTGCCAGCACTACACCAAACAGGAACACCGGGGAGCTGTTTTTT
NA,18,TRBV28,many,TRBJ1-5,CASSADNSGGLRNQPQHF,TGTGCCAGCAGTGCCGACAACTCCGGAGGACTTCGCAATCAGCCCCAGCATTTT
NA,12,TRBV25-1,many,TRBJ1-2,CASSGERYGYTF,TGTGCCAGCAGTGGGGAACGGTATGGCTACACCTTC
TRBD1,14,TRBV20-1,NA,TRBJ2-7,CSARGDRASYEQYF,TGCAGTGCCCGTGGGGACAGGGCTTCCTACGAGCAGTACTTC
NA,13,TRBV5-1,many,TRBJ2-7,CASSLDNSYEQYF,TGTGCCAGCAGTTTGGACAACTCCTACGAGCAGTACTTC
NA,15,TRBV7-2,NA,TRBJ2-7,CASSLGGVVSYEQYF,TGTGCCAGCAGCTTAGGAGGTGTGGTATCCTACGAGCAGTACTTC
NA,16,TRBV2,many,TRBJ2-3,CASSEWRTTSTDTQYF,TGTGCCAGCAGTGAGTGGAGGACGACTAGCACAGATACGCAGTATTTT
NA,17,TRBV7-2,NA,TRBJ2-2,CACSFSPGPGGTGELFF,TGTGCCTGCAGCTTTAGCCCAGGGCCAGGTGGTACCGGGGAGCTGTTTTTT
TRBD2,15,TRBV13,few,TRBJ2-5,CASSRGAGGGETQYF,TGTGCCAGCAGCCGAGGTGCGGGAGGGGGAGAGACCCAGTACTTC
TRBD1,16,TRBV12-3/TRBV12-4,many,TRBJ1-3,CASRRQGGTSGNTIYF,TGTGCCAGCAGAAGACAGGGGGGTACGTCCGGAAACACCATATATTTT
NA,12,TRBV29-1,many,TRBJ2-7,CSVGRDSYEQYF,TGCAGCGTTGGGAGGGACAGCTACGAGCAGTACTTC
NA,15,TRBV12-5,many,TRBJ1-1,CASGQTPAERTEAFF,TGTGCTAGTGGTCAGACACCCGCGGAGCGCACTGAAGCTTTCTTT
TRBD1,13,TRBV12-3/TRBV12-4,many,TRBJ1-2,CASGGQGNYGYTF,TGTGCCAGCGGTGGACAGGGAAACTATGGCTACACCTTC
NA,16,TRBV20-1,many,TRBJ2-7,CSATPGDSGPVYEQYF,TGCAGTGCGACCCCCGGAGATAGCGGTCCCGTTTACGAGCAGTACTTC
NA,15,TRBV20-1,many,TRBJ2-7,CSARRLGGGTYEQYF,TGCAGTGCTAGACGTTTGGGGGGCGGCACCTACGAGCAGTACTTC
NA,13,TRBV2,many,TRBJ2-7,CASSKDGNYEQYF,TGTGCCAGCAGTAAGGACGGAAACTACGAGCAGTACTTC
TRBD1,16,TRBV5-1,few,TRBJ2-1,CASSGGQGAGYNEQFF,TGCGCCAGCAGCGGAGGACAGGGGGCGGGATACAATGAGCAGTTCTTC
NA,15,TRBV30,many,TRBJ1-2,CAWSAKLISNYGYTF,TGTGCCTGGAGTGCCAAACTCATCTCTAACTATGGCTACACCTTC
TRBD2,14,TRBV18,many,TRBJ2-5,CASSPPGGRWSQYF,TGTGCCAGCTCACCCCCCGGCGGGAGATGGTCCCAGTACTTC
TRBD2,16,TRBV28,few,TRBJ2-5,CASRQTSGSFQETQYF,TGTGCCAGCAGACAGACTAGCGGGAGCTTCCAAGAGACCCAGTACTTC
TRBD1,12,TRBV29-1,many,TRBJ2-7,CSGGQNSYEQYF,TGCAGCGGGGGACAGAACTCCTACGAGCAGTACTTC
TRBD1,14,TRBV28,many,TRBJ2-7,CASHSGTVVHEQYF,TGTGCCAGCCATTCTGGGACAGTTGTCCACGAGCAGTACTTC
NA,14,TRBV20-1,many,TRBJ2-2,CSARALATRGELFF,TGCAGTGCTAGAGCGTTGGCTACCCGAGGGGAGCTGTTTTTT
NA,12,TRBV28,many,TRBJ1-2,CASSLLSYGYTF,TGTGCCAGCAGCCTCCTTTCCTATGGCTACACCTTC
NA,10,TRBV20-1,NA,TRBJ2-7,CSARNYEQYF,TGCAGTGCTAGAAACTACGAGCAGTACTTC
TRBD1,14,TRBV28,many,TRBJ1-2,CASSLAGGFYGYTF,TGTGCCAGCAGTTTAGCAGGGGGGTTCTATGGCTACACCTTC
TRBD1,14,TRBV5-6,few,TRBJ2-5,CASSNRGYQETQYF,TGTGCCAGCAGCAACAGGGGCTACCAAGAGACCCAGTACTTC
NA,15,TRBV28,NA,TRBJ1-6,CASSRPGGTNSPLHF,TGTGCCAGCAGTAGGCCCGGGGGGACTAATTCACCCCTCCACTTT
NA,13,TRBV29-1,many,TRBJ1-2,CSALTMATYGYTF,TGCAGCGCTCTTACAATGGCAACCTATGGCTACACCTTC
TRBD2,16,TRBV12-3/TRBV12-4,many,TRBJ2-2,CASSKTSGRGGGELFF,TGTGCCAGCAGTAAAACTAGCGGGAGAGGCGGCGGGGAGCTGTTTTTT
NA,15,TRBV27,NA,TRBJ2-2,CASSPDGFNTGELFF,TGTGCCAGCAGTCCGGACGGATTCAACACCGGGGAGCTGTTTTTT
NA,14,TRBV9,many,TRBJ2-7,CASSVASVGYEQYF,TGTGCCAGCAGCGTGGCGAGTGTGGGCTACGAGCAGTACTTC
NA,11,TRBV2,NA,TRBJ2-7,CASSQQDEQYF,TGTGCCAGCAGCCAACAGGACGAGCAGTACTTC
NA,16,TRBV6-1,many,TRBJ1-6,CASSTHWTEYNSPLHF,TGTGCCAGCAGTACGCACTGGACCGAATATAATTCACCCCTCCACTTT
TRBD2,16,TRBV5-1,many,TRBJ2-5,CASSHLAGRADVAQYF,TGCGCCAGCAGCCACCTAGCGGGACGGGCCGATGTGGCCCAGTACTTC
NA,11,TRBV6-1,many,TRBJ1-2,CGVGQNYGYTF,TGTGGGGTCGGACAGAACTATGGCTACACCTTC
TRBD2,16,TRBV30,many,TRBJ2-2,CAWSPTSGRATGELFF,TGTGCCTGGAGTCCTACGAGCGGGAGGGCCACCGGGGAGCTGTTTTTT
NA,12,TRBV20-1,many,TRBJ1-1,CSARDGAGQAFF,TGCAGTGCTAGAGATGGGGCCGGGCAAGCTTTCTTT
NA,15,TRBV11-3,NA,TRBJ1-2,CASSPQSRGEGGYTF,TGTGCCAGCAGCCCGCAGAGCAGGGGCGAAGGTGGCTACACCTTC
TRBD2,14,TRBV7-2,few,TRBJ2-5,CASSPSTSGRIFYF,TGTGCCAGCAGCCCCTCGACTAGCGGGAGGATCTTCTACTTC
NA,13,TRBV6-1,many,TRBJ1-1,CASSQGKRAEAFF,TGTGCCAGCAGTCAGGGGAAGAGGGCTGAAGCTTTCTTT
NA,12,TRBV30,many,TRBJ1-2,CAWSQWAQGYTF,TGTGCCTGGAGTCAGTGGGCGCAGGGCTACACCTTC
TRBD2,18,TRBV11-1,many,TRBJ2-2,CASSSPGLAGVATGELFF,TGTGCCAGCAGCTCGCCGGGACTAGCGGGAGTGGCCACCGGGGAGCTGTTTTTT
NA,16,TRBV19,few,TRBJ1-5,CASSIGGRRGNQPQHF,TGTGCCAGTAGTATCGGGGGGCGGCGTGGCAATCAGCCCCAGCATTTT
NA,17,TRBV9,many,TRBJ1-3,CASSVGRTRISGNTIYF,TGTGCCAGCAGCGTCGGACGGACCCGCATCTCTGGAAACACCATATATTTT
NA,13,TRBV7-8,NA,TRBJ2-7,CASSPRGGHEQYF,TGTGCCAGCAGCCCCAGGGGAGGTCACGAGCAGTACTTC
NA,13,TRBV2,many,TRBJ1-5,CASREGLEQPQHF,TGTGCCAGCAGGGAAGGGCTAGAGCAGCCCCAGCATTTT
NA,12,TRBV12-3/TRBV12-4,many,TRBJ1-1,CASSFIGNEAFF,TGTGCCAGCAGTTTCATAGGGAATGAAGCTTTCTTT